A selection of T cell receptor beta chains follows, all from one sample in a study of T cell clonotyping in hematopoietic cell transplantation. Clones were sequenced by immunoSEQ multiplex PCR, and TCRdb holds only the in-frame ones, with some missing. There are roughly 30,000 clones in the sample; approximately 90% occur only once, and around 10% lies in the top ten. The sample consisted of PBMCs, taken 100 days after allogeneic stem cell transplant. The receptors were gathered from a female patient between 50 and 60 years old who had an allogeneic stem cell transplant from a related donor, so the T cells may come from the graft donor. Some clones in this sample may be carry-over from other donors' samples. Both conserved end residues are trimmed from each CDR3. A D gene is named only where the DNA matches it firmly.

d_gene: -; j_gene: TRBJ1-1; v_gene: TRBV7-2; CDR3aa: ASSLGAGAREAF
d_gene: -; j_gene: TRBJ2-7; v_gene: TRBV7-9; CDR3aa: ASSSQAGTYEQY
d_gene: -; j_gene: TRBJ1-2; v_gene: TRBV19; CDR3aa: ALGGFPYGYT
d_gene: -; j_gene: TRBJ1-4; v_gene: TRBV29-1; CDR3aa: SVESGKKEKLF
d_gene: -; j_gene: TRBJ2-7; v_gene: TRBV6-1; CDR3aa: ASSVGGLWDEQY
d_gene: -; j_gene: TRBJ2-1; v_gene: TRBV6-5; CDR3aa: ASSYGGGHYNEQF
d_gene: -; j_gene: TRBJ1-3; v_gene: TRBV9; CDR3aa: ASSVEPRDTPGNTIY
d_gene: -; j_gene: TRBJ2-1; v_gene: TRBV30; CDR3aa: AWSVQSGPYNEQF
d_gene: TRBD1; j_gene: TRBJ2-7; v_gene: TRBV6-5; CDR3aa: ASSYSTGTEYYEQY
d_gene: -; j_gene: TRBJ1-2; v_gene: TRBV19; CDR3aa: ASSSAELGVSSVYGYT
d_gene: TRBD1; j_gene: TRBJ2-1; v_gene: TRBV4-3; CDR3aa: ASSQGTGEPEQF
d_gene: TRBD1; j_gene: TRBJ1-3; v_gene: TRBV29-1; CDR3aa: SVEGQGRNTIY
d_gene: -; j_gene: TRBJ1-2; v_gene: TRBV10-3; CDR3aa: AISESYYGYT
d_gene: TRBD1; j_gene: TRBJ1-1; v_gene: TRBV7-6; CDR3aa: ASTIQGVTEAF
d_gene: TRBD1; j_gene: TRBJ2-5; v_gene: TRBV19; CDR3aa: ASRTTGILGETQY
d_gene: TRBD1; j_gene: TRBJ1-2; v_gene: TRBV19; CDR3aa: ASSSRQGEENGYT
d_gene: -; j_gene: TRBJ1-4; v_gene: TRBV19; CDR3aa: ASSRGAKTNEKLF
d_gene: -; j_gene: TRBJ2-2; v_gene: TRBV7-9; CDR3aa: ASSLAETGELF
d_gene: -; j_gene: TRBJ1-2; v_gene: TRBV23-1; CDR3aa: ASSQPPDKGGDYGYT
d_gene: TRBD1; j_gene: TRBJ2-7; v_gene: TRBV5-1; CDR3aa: ASSLAGTGGVREQY
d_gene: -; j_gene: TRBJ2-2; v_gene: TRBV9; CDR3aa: ASSVTTLAGELF
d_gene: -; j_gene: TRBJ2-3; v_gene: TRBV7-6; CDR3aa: ASSLDQGPDTQY
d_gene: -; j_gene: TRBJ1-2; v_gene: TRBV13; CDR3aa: ASSFGTSRDYGYT
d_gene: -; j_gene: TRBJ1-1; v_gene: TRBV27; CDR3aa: ASSPQGLNTEAF
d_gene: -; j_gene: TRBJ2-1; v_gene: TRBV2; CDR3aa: ASSLDRAGGGEQF
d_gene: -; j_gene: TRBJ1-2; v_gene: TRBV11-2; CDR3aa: ASSPPFEGYT
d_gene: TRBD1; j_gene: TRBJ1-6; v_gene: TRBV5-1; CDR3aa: ASSLGGDRMGSPLH
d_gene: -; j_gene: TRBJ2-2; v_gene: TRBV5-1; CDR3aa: ASSLVPNTGELF
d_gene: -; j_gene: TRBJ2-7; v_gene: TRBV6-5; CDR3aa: ASIPRDGYEQY
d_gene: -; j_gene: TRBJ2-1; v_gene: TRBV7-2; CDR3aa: ASSRDTFEQF
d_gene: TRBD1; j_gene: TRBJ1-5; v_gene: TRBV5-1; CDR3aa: ASSPGTGIYQPQH
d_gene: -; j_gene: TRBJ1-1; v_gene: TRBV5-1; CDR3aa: ASSLDQGGATEAF
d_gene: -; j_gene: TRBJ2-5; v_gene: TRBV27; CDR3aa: ASGPGGSFETQY
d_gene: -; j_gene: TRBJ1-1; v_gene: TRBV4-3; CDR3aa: ASSQGLWNTEAF